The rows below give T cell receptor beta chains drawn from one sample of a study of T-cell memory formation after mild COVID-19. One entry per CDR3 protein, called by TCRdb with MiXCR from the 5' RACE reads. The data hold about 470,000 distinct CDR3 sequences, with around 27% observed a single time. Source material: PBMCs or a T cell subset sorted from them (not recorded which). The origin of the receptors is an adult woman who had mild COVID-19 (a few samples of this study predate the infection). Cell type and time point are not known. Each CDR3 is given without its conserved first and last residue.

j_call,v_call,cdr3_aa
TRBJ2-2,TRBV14,ASSQVVTGELF
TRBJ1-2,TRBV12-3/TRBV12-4,ASRGRNYGYT
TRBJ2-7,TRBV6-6,ASSYSAEQY
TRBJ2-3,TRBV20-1,SATRTSGTDTQY
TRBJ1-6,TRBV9,ASSVGGIRNNSPLH
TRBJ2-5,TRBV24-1,ATSDSGTGSFFQETQY
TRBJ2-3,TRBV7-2,ASSLAGTPSDTQY
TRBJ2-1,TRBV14,ASNHLAGSGGTEQF
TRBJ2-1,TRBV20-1,SARRGLYNEQF
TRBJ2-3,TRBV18,ASSPDPVLAGPGDTQY
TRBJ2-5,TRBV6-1,ASSPPRGSGGQETQY
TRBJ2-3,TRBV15,ATSLIAGGGSDTQY
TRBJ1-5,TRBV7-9,ASSLSGDNQPQH
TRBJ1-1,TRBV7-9,ASSLGIQGASNMNTEAF
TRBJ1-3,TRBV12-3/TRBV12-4,ASSLRTGPGNTIY
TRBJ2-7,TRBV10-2,ASASGVPEQY
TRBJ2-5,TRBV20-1,SASGLDIQETQY
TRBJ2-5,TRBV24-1,ATSDFTAGQETQY
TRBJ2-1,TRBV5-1,ASSTRPRGRIHEQF
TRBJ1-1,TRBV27,ASKSAYRERDTEAF
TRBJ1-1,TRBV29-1,SVEAKQGATEAF
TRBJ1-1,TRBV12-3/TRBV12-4,ASGTYTEAF
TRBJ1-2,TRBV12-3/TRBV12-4,ASSLDRTGRQGYT
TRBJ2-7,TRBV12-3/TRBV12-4,ASSPSTGFQYEQY
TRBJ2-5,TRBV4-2,ASSQDRVAGGETQY
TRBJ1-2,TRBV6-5,ASRLKTGPNYGYT
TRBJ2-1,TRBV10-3,APGRPLNNEQF
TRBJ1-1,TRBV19,ASSVRSNTEAF
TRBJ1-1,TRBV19,ASSMHPGTGEAF
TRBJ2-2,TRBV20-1,SARDVGRGTGELF
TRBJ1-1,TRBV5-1,ASSASHTEAF
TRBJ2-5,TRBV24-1,ATSLPSGGVQETQY
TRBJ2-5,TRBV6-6,ASSYSIGAGAQETQY
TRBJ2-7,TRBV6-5,ASSPPGTGAYEQY
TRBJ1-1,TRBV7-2,ASSAVPNTEAF
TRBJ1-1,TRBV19,ASSIRGRGAF
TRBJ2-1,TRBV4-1,ASSQSSRSSYNEQF
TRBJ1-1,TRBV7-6,ASIQGANTEAF
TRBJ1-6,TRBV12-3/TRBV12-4,ASSPDRDSPLH
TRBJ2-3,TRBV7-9,ASSLEPGDTQY
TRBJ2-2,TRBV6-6,ASSYPTGHTGELF
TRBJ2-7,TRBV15,ATSRAGTGDEQY
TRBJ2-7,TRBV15,ATSRTGAYEQY
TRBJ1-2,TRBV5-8,ASSLVSEAYGYT
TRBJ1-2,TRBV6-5,ASSYKPRVYGYT
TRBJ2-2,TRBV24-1,ATSDPGQGAVGELF
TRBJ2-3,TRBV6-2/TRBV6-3,ASSQHRDPGTDTQY
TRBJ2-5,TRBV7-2,ASSPAGAAETQY
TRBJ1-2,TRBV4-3,ASSQDLTDNYGYT
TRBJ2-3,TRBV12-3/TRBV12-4,ASILGPASTDTQY